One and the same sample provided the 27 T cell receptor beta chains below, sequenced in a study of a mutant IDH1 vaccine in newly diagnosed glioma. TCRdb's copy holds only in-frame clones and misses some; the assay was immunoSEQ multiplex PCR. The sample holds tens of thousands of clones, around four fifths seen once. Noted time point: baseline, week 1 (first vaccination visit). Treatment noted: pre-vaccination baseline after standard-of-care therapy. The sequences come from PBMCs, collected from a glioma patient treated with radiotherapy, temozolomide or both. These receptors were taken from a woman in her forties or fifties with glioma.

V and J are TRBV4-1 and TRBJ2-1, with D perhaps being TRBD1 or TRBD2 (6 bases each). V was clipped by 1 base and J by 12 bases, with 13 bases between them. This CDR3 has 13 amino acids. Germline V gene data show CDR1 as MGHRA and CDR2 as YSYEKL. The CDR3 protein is CASSQAKQGGQFF. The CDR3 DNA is TGCGCCAGCAGCCAAGCCAAACAGGGAGGGCAGTTCTTC.

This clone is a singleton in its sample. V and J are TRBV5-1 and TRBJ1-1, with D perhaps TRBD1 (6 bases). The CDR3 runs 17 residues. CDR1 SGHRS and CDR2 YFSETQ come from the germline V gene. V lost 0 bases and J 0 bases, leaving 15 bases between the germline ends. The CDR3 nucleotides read TGCGCCAGCAGCTTGGTGACCGGGAGGGGGATGAACACTGAAGCTTTCTTT. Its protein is CASSLVTGRGMNTEAFF.

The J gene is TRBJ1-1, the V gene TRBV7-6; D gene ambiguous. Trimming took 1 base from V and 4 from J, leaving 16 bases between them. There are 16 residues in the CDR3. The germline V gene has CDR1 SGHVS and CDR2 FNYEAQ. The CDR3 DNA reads TGTGCCAGCAGCTTAGAGGCCGAGAGTTCCACCACTGAAGCTTTCTTT. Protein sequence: CASSLEAESSTTEAFF. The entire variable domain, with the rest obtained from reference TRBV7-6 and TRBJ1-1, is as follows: GAGVSQSPRYKVTKRGQDVALRCDPISGHVSLYWYRQALGQGPEFLTYFNYEAQQDKSGLPNDRFSAERPEGSISTLTIQRTEQRDSAMYRCASSLEAESSTTEAFFGQGTRLTVV.

CDR3 nucleotides: TGTGCCACCAGCGCTCCGGGACAGGGGTTCTATGGCTACACCTTC. Its translation is CATSAPGQGFYGYTF. J is TRBJ1-2 and V is TRBV15; 10 positions match TRBD1. The CDR3 consists of 15 residues. Germline CDR1 LNHNV, CDR2 YYDKDF (reference sequence). The ends lost 5 bases at V and 4 bases at J; junction bases unmatched: 7.

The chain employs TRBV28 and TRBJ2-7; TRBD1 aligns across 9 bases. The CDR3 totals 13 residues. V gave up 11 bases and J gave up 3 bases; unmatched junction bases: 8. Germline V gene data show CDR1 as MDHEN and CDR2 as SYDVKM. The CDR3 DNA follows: TGTGCCGGTGGACAGGGGCCGGTCTACGAGCAGTACTTC. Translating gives CAGGQGPVYEQYF.

The CDR3 loop is CASSQELDGRNQPQHF. As DNA, the CDR3 is TGCGCCAGCAGCCAAGAGCTGGACGGCCGCAATCAGCCCCAGCATTTT. The genes are TRBV4-3 and TRBJ1-5; D is uncertain. The CDR3 covers 16 residues. Germline CDR1 is LGHNA and CDR2 is YSLEER. V lost 0 bases, J lost 2 bases, and 11 bases lay in between.

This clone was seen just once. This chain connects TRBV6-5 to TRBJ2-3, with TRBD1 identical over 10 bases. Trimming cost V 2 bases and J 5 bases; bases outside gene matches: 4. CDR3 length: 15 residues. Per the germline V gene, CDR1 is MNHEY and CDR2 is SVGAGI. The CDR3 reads CASSYDRGRVDTQYF. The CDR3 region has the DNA TGTGCCAGCAGTTACGACAGGGGGCGCGTAGATACGCAGTATTTT.

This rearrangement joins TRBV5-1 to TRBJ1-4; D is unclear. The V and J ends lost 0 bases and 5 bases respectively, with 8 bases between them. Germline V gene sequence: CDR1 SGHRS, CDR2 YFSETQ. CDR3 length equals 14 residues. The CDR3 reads CASSLDGLNEKLFF. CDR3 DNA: TGCGCCAGCAGCTTGGACGGGTTAAATGAAAAACTGTTTTTT.

The CDR3 nucleotides read TGTGCCAGCAGTTACGCGGCGACGGTAACTAATGAAAAACTGTTTTTT. Its protein is CASSYAATVTNEKLFF. The chain has TRBV6-5 and TRBJ1-4; D is unclear. Germline V gene lookup returns CDR1 MNHEY and CDR2 SVGAGI. Trimming took 2 bases from V and 1 from J, leaving 11 bases between them. The CDR3 length is 16 residues.

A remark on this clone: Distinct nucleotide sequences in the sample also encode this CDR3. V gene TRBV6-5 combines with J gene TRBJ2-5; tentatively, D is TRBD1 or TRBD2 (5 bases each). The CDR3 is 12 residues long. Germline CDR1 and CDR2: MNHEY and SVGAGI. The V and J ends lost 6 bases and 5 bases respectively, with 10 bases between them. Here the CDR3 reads CASSRDRETQYF. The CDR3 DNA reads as TGTGCCAGCAGCAGGGACCGGGAGACCCAGTACTTC.

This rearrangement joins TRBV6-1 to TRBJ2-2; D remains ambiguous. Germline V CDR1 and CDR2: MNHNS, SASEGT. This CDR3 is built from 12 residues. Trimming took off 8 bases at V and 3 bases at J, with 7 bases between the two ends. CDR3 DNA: TGTGCCAGCGTCCTTTACACCGGGGAGCTGTTTTTT. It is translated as CASVLYTGELFF.

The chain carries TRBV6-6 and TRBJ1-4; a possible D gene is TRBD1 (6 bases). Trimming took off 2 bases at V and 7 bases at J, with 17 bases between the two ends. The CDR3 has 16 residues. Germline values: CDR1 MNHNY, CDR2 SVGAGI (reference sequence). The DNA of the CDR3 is TGTGCCAGCAGTTACCCAGCGACAGGCTTTGGTGAAAAACTGTTTTTT. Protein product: CASSYPATGFGEKLFF.

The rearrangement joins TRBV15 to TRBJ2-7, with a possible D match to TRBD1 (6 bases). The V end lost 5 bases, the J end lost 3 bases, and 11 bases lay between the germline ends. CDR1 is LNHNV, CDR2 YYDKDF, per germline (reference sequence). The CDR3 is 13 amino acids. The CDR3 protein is CATSRDRIYEQYF. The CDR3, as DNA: TGTGCCACCAGCCGTGACAGGATCTACGAGCAGTACTTC.

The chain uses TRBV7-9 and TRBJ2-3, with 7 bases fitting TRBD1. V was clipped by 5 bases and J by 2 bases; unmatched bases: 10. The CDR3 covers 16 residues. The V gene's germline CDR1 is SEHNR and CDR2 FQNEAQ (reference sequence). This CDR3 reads CASSLWTGRSTDTQYF. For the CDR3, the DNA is TGTGCCAGCAGCCTATGGACAGGACGATCCACAGATACGCAGTATTTT. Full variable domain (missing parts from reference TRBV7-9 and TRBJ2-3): DTGVSQNPRHKITKRGQNVTFRCDPISEHNRLYWYRQTLGQGPEFLTYFQNEAQLEKSRLLSDRFSAERPKGSFSTLEIQRTEQGDSAMYLCASSLWTGRSTDTQYFGPGTRLTVL.

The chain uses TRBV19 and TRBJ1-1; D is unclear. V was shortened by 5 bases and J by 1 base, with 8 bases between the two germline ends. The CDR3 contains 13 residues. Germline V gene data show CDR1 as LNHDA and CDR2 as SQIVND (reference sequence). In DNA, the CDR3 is TGTGCCAGTAGTCGTTCAGAGAACACTGAAGCTTTCTTT. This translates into CASSRSENTEAFF. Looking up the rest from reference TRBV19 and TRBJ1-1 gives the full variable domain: DGGITQSPKYLFRKEGQNVTLSCEQNLNHDAMYWYRQDPGQGLRLIYYSQIVNDFQKGDIAEGYSVSREKKESFPLTVTSAQKNPTAFYLCASSRSENTEAFFGQGTRLTVV.

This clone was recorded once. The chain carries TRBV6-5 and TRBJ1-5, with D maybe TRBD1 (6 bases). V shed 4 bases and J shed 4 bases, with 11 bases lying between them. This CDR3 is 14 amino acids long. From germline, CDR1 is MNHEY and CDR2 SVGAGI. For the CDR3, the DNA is TGTGCCAGCAGTTTCAGGGGAGAGAATCAGCCCCAGCATTTT. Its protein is CASSFRGENQPQHF.

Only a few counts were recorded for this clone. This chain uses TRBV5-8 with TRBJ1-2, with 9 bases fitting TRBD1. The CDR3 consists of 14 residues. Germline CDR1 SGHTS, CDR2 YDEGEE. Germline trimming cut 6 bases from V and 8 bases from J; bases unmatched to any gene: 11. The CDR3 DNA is TGTGCCAGCACCTCCTGGGGACAGGGAGCGGGCTACACCTTC. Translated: CASTSWGQGAGYTF.

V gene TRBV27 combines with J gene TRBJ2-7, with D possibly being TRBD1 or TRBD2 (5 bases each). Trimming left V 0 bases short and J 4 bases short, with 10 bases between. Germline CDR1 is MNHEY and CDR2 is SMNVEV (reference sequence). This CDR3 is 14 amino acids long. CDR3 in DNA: TGTGCCAGCAGTTTATCGAGGGACGGTTACGAGCAGTACTTC. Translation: CASSLSRDGYEQYF.

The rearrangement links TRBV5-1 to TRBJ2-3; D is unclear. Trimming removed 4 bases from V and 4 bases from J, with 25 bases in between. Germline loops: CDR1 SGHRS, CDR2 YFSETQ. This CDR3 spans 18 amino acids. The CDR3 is CASSPSISPQLIADTQYF. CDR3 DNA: TGCGCCAGCAGCCCTAGTATATCTCCACAACTTATCGCAGATACGCAGTATTTT.

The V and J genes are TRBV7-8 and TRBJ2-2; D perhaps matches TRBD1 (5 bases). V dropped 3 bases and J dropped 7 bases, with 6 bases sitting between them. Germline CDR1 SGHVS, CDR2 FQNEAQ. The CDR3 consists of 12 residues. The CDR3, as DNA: TGTGCCAGCAGCTTTCAGGGCGGGGAGCTGTTTTTT. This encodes CASSFQGGELFF.

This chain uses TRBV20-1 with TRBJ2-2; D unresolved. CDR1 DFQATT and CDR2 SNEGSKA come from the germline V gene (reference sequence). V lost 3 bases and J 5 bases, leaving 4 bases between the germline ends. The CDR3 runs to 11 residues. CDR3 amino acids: CSASSTGELFF. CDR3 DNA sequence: TGCAGTGCTAGTTCGACCGGGGAGCTGTTTTTT.

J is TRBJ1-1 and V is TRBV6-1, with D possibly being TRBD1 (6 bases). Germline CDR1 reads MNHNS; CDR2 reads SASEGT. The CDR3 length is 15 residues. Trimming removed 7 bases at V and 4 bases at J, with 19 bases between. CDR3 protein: CASIRGTSLSTEAFF. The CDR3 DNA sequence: TGTGCCAGCATTCGGGGGACATCCTTAAGCACTGAAGCTTTCTTT.

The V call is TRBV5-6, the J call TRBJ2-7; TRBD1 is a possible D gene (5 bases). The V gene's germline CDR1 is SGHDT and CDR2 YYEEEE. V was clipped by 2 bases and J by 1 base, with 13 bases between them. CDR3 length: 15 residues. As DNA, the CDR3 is TGTGCCAGCAGCTTTGGGCAGGGAAGGTCCTACGAGCAGTACTTC. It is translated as CASSFGQGRSYEQYF.

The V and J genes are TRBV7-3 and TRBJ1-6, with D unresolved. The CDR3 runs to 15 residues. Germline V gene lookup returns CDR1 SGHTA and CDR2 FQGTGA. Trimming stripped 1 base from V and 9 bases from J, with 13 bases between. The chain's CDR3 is CASSLSHSAVSPLHF. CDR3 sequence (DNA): TGTGCCAGCAGCTTAAGCCACTCGGCAGTTTCACCCCTCCACTTT.

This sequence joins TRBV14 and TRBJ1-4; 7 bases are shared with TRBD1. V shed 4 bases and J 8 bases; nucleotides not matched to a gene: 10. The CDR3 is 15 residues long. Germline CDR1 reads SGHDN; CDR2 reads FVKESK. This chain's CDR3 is CASSPSGGGNEKLFF. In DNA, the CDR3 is TGTGCCAGCAGCCCATCAGGGGGGGGGAACGAAAAACTGTTTTTT.

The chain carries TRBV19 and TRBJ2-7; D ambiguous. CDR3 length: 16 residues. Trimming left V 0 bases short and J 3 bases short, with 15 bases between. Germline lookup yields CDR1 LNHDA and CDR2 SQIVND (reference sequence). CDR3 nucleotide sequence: TGTGCCAGTAGTATAGATTGGGCCCCGGGCAACTACGAGCAGTACTTC. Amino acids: CASSIDWAPGNYEQYF.

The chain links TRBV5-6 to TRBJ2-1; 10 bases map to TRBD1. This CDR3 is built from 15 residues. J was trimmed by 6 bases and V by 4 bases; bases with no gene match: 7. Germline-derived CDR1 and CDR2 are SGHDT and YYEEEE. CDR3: CASSPDRGLGNEQFF. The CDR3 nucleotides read TGTGCCAGCAGCCCAGACAGGGGGCTAGGCAATGAGCAGTTCTTC.